This note documents a single TCR beta chain sequence. This sample is drawn from a study of blood T cell repertoires in COVID-19. Looking at the study overall: The samples span acute and convalescent COVID-19 from the United States, Italy and Spain. From T cells, B-cell-depleted T cells, or PBMCs came the material, which was cDNA or gDNA.

Patients in Seattle were enrolled during active infection, then followed longitudinally. Trimming at V came to 5 bases and at J to 3 bases, leaving 6 bases not matched to a gene. The germline CDR1 and CDR2 sequences are GTSNPN and SVGIG (reference sequence). The CDR3 loop spans 14 amino acids. Per the original methods: Amplification of reference gene primers was used by the study to estimate nucleated cell counts. Assay: immunoSEQ multiplex PCR; the TCRdb copy retains only in-frame clones and omits some. D and trimming come from the DNA, and the V and J calls and clone size come from that table. The profile shows fewer than 100,000 clones, 70% to 90% of them singletons.

Sequencing input: peripheral blood. V gene TRBV30 combines with J gene TRBJ2-3; 9 bases fit TRBD1. This sequence originates from a man aged 50 to 60 with COVID-19, enrolled during active disease. The CDR3 DNA reads as TGTGCCTGGGGGGGACAGGGTCTGACAGATACGCAGTATTTT. Its translation: CAWGGQGLTDTQYF.